This passage covers 24 T cell receptor beta chains from one sample sequenced in a study of blood T cell repertoires in COVID-19. Here immunoSEQ multiplex PCR was the method, and the copy in TCRdb shows in-frame clones only, minus some. Among 450,000 to 500,000 clones, 70% to 90% were seen once, and the ten largest hold more than 3%. The sample was peripheral blood. Receptors were obtained from a human donor in a cohort sampled during active COVID-19.

The chain uses TRBV27 and TRBJ2-1, with TRBD2 as a possible D gene (6 bases). The germline V gene encodes CDR1 MNHEY and CDR2 SMNVEV (reference sequence). V shed 3 bases and J shed 9 bases, with 15 bases lying between them. This CDR3 comprises 14 residues. Here the CDR3 DNA reads TGTGCCAGCAGTTTTGGAGGGCTGTGGGGTGAGCAGTTCTTC. This translates into CASSFGGLWGEQFF.

The J gene is TRBJ2-1, the V gene TRBV5-1, with 7 nucleotides matching TRBD1. This CDR3 spans 15 amino acids. Germline V lookup: CDR1 SGHRS, CDR2 YFSETQ. The V segment lost 0 bases and the J segment 5 bases; nucleotides outside the gene matches: 5. CDR3 protein: CASSLDGTDNNEQFF. CDR3 sequence (DNA): TGCGCCAGCAGCTTGGACGGGACAGATAACAATGAGCAGTTCTTC.

The rearrangement links TRBV28 to TRBJ1-6, with 8 positions matching TRBD1. Germline loops: CDR1 MDHEN, CDR2 SYDVKM. The CDR3 length is 15 residues. With V trimmed by 4 bases and J by 14 bases, 13 bases remained unmatched. In nucleotides, the CDR3 is TGTGCCAGCAGTTGGGGACAGGCCCGAATTGTATCCCTCCACTTT. Protein sequence: CASSWGQARIVSLHF. Combining the CDR3 with reference TRBV28 and TRBJ1-6 gives the whole variable domain DVKVTQSSRYLVKRTGEKVFLECVQDMDHENMFWYRQDPGLGLRLIYFSYDVKMKEKGDIPEGYSVSREKKERFSLILESASTNQTSMYLCASSWGQARIVSLHFGNGTRLTVT.

The chain links TRBV7-9 to TRBJ2-7; D remains ambiguous. V was shortened by 3 bases and J by 5 bases, with 8 bases between the two germline ends. Germline CDR1 reads SEHNR; CDR2 reads FQNEAQ (reference sequence). This CDR3 has 12 amino acids. The CDR3 region has the DNA TGTGCCAGCAGCTTTTTAACGGACGAGCAGTACTTC. Its protein is CASSFLTDEQYF.

The V and J genes are TRBV19 and TRBJ2-7; 8 nucleotides line up with TRBD1. Germline CDR1 is LNHDA and CDR2 is SQIVND (reference sequence). After removal of 5 bases from V and 3 bases from J, the junction contained 15 bases not matched to a gene. The CDR3 spans 17 residues. CDR3 sequence (DNA): TGTGCCAGTAGTGGGAGACAGGACAGGGTACAATTCTACGAGCAGTACTTC. It yields the protein CASSGRQDRVQFYEQYF.

The chain employs TRBV19 and TRBJ2-1, with 14 bases that match TRBD2. J lost 4 bases, V lost 3 bases, and 5 bases had no gene match. Germline V gives CDR1 LNHDA, CDR2 SQIVND (reference sequence). The CDR3 consists of 17 residues. CDR3 coding DNA: TGTGCCAGTAGTATGGAGACTAGCGGGAGGGGTTACAATGAGCAGTTCTTC. It is translated as CASSMETSGRGYNEQFF.

The sample holds one count of this clone. The chain couples TRBV29-1 to TRBJ2-5, with TRBD1 matching over 9 bases. Germline-derived CDR1 and CDR2 are SQVTM and ANQGSEA. The CDR3 is 15 residues long. V lost 3 bases to trimming and J lost 0 bases; unmatched junction nucleotides: 5. CDR3 region: CSVDLGQGNQETQYF. As DNA, the CDR3 is TGCAGCGTTGACCTTGGACAGGGGAACCAAGAGACCCAGTACTTC. Together with reference TRBV29-1 and TRBJ2-5, the CDR3 gives the full variable domain: SAVISQKPSRDICQRGTSLTIQCQVDSQVTMMFWYRQQPGQSLTLIATANQGSEATYESGFVIDKFPISRPNLTFSTLTVSNMSPEDSSIYLCSVDLGQGNQETQYFGPGTRLLVL.

CDR3: CASSPSGLAYEQYF. CDR3 sequence (DNA): TGTGCCAGCAGCCCCTCGGGACTAGCGTACGAGCAGTACTTC. V gene TRBV3-1 (or the pseudogene TRBV3-2) combines with J gene TRBJ2-7, with 10 positions matching TRBD2. The CDR3 has 14 amino acids. The germline V gene has CDR1 LGHDT and CDR2 YNNKEL (reference sequence). Unmatched junction bases numbered 4, after V lost 4 bases and J lost 4 bases.

The chain couples TRBV5-1 to TRBJ2-5; D is undetermined. V was clipped by 3 bases and J by 2 bases, with 11 bases between them. Germline CDR1 is SGHRS and CDR2 is YFSETQ. The CDR3 is made up of 14 amino acids. DNA for the CDR3: TGCGCCAGCAGCTCACAACCTTCGCAAGAGACCCAGTACTTC. Protein: CASSSQPSQETQYF.

The rearrangement links TRBV7-3 to TRBJ2-1; D unresolved. This CDR3 spans 16 amino acids. Trimming stripped 2 bases from V and 3 bases from J, with 14 bases between. The germline CDR1 and CDR2 sequences are SGHTA and FQGTGA. The CDR3 loop is CASSLRAEKIYNEQFF. The CDR3 DNA reads TGTGCCAGCAGCTTACGCGCGGAAAAGATCTACAATGAGCAGTTCTTC.

The chain carries TRBV11-1 and TRBJ1-2; D might be TRBD1 (6 bases). V lost 5 bases, J lost 0 bases, and 10 bases lay in between. The CDR3 contains 14 residues. Germline CDR1 reads SGHAT; CDR2 reads FQDESV (reference sequence). The CDR3 region is CASSPGTPNYGYTF. In nucleotides, the CDR3 is TGTGCCAGCAGCCCCGGGACACCTAACTATGGCTACACCTTC.

As for this clone: In the same sample, other DNA sequences code for this CDR3. This sequence joins TRBV30 and TRBJ2-7, with TRBD2 matching 12 bases. From germline, CDR1 is GTSNPN and CDR2 SVGIG (reference sequence). V dropped 2 bases and J dropped 2; count of bases not matched to a gene: 1. The CDR3 is 14 residues long. The CDR3 bases are TGTGCCTGGAGTCGACTAGCGGGGGCCTACGAGCAGTACTTC. This sequence encodes CAWSRLAGAYEQYF. Full variable domain (missing parts from reference TRBV30 and TRBJ2-7): SQTIHQWPATLVQPVGSPLSLECTVEGTSNPNLYWYRQAAGRGLQLLFYSVGIGQISSEVPQNLSASRPQDRQFILSSKKLLLSDSGFYLCAWSRLAGAYEQYFGPGTRLTVT.

The rearrangement joins TRBV7-2 to TRBJ2-1; possible D gene TRBD2, 5 bases. Germline values: CDR1 SGHTA, CDR2 FQGNSA. The CDR3 length is 15 residues. The V end lost 1 base, the J end lost 4 bases, and 11 bases lay between the germline ends. CDR3 residues: CASSLEAVQYNEQFF. The CDR3 nucleotides are TGTGCCAGCAGCTTAGAAGCGGTACAATACAATGAGCAGTTCTTC.

CDR3 protein: CASGKNDRVNTQYF. CDR3 coding DNA: TGTGCCAGCGGAAAAAACGACAGGGTCAATACGCAGTATTTT. The chain carries TRBV27 and TRBJ2-3; 7 bases fit TRBD1. The CDR3 loop spans 14 amino acids. The J segment lost 7 bases and the V segment lost 8 bases, leaving 12 bases of the junction unmatched. Looked up from germline, CDR1 is MNHEY and CDR2 is SMNVEV (reference sequence).

This rearrangement joins TRBV7-2 to TRBJ1-1, with a tentative D call TRBD1 (5 bases). The germline V gene has CDR1 SGHTA and CDR2 FQGNSA. V gave up 4 bases and J gave up 0 bases, with 9 bases separating them. This CDR3 region has 14 residues. This CDR3 reads CASSSQGMNTEAFF. The CDR3 DNA is TGTGCCAGCAGCTCTCAGGGTATGAACACTGAAGCTTTCTTT.

The chain is built from TRBV10-3 and TRBJ2-7, with 9 bases fitting TRBD1. After removal of 6 bases from V and 5 bases from J, the junction contained 8 bases not matched to a gene. Germline loops: CDR1 ENHRY, CDR2 SYGVKD. This CDR3 comprises 14 residues. CDR3 protein: CAISETGGQDEQYF. Here the CDR3 DNA reads TGTGCCATCAGCGAAACAGGGGGCCAGGACGAGCAGTACTTC.

This chain connects TRBV11-2 to TRBJ1-1, with D uncertain. There are 15 residues in the CDR3. V dropped 5 bases and J dropped 0 bases, with 13 bases sitting between them. Germline CDR1 reads SGHAT; CDR2 reads FQNNGV. In nucleotides, the CDR3 is TGTGCCAGCAGCCCCCTCACGGGGTTGAACACTGAAGCTTTCTTT. Amino acid sequence: CASSPLTGLNTEAFF.

V is TRBV9 and J is TRBJ2-3, with 8 bases lining up with TRBD2. Looked up from germline, CDR1 is SGDLS and CDR2 is YYNGEE. V dropped 0 bases and J dropped 4; count of bases not matched to a gene: 10. This CDR3 comprises 17 residues. CDR3 sequence: CASSVATSGRGADTQYF. As DNA, the CDR3 is TGTGCCAGCAGCGTAGCTACTAGCGGACGAGGTGCAGATACGCAGTATTTT.

The V call is TRBV11-2, the J call TRBJ2-1, with 10 bases that match TRBD2. With V trimmed by 0 bases and J by 4 bases, 3 bases remained unmatched. This CDR3 comprises 16 residues. CDR1 is SGHAT, CDR2 FQNNGV, per germline. The CDR3 protein is CASSLDGLAAYNEQFF. The CDR3 DNA follows: TGTGCCAGCAGCTTAGATGGACTAGCGGCGTACAATGAGCAGTTCTTC.

This sequence joins TRBV5-5 and TRBJ2-7; no clear D. The CDR3 totals 12 residues. Between the trimmed V and J ends, which lost 0 bases and 3 bases, there was a span of 4 bases. Per germline, CDR1 SGHKS and CDR2 YYEKEE (reference sequence). CDR3 coding DNA: TGTGCCAGCAGCTTGGCCAGCTACGAGCAGTACTTC. Translating it yields CASSLASYEQYF.

The rearrangement links TRBV5-1 to TRBJ2-1, with D possibly being TRBD2 (5 bases). V was clipped by 3 bases and J by 3 bases, with 10 bases between them. The CDR3 is 14 amino acids. CDR1 SGHRS and CDR2 YFSETQ come from the germline V gene. The CDR3 DNA sequence: TGCGCCAGCAGCTACATAGACTACTACAATGAGCAGTTCTTC. This gives the protein CASSYIDYYNEQFF. The full variable domain, completed using reference TRBV5-1 and TRBJ2-1, is KAGVTQTPRYLIKTRGQQVTLSCSPISGHRSVSWYQQTPGQGLQFLFEYFSETQRNKGNFPGRFSGRQFSNSRSEMNVSTLELGDSALYLCASSYIDYYNEQFFGPGTRLTVL.

This clone was seen more than once but under ten times. The chain recombines TRBV10-3 with TRBJ1-6; TRBD1 matches at 7 bases. V gave up 6 bases and J gave up 7 bases; unmatched junction bases: 9. This CDR3 contains 15 residues. Germline CDR1 and CDR2: ENHRY and SYGVKD. CDR3 loop: CAIRSSGTDNSPLHF. CDR3 DNA: TGTGCCATCAGGAGCTCCGGGACAGACAATTCACCCCTCCACTTT.

The chain joins TRBV21-1 to TRBJ2-1; whether TRBD1, the table's D call, matches the DNA was not checked. TRBV21-1 is given as a pseudogene. This CDR3 spans 15 amino acids. The CDR3 here is CASSKRDTPDNEQFF. DNA of the CDR3: TGTGCCAGCAGCAAACGGGACACCCCGGACAATGAGCAGTTCTTC.

J is TRBJ2-1 and V is TRBV5-4; the D is unclear. The CDR3 has 14 amino acids. Germline CDR1 and CDR2: SGHNT and YYREEE (reference sequence). Trimming shortened V by 4 bases and J by 0 bases, and 8 bases separated the two germline ends. Written as DNA, the CDR3 is TGTGCCAGCAGCCCCTCTTCCTCCTACAATGAGCAGTTCTTC. It is translated as CASSPSSSYNEQFF.